This section outlines one T cell receptor beta chain sequence together with its context. Antigen: not known. The data were taken from a study of PD-1 blockade in classical Hodgkin lymphoma. Whole-study results and caveats: Lower baseline TCR diversity marked trial partial responders and progressors.

Brentuximab vedotin exposure varied, and every patient relapsed after autologous stem cell transplantation. From germline, CDR1 is SGHAT and CDR2 FQNNGV. V was shortened by 1 base and J by 3 bases, with 15 bases between the two germline ends. The CDR3 is made up of 16 amino acids. The method was immunoSEQ multiplex PCR; TCRdb's version includes in-frame clones alone and lacks a portion of them. The sample holds 10,000 to 15,000 clones, 84% seen once. Specimen: peripheral blood mononuclear cells (PBMCs), collected at baseline. This receptor was obtained from a human donor with classical Hodgkin lymphoma. The chain is built from TRBV11-2 and TRBJ1-2; D unclear. In DNA form, the CDR3 reads TGTGCCAGCAGCTTAGGGCGGGCGATACTCCACTATGGCTACACCTTC. Translating gives CASSLGRAILHYGYTF.